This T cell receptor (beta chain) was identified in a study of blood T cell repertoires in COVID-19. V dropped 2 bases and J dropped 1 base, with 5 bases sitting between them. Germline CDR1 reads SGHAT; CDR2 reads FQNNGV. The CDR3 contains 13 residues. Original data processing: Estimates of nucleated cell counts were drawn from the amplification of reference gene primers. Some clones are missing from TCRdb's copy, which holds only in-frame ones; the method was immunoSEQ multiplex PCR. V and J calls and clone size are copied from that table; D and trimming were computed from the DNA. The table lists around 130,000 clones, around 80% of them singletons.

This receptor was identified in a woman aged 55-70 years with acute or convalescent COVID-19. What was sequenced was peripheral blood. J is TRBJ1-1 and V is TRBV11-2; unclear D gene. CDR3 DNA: TGTGCCAGCAGCTTAAACAGGAACACTGAAGCTTTCTTT. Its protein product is CASSLNRNTEAFF. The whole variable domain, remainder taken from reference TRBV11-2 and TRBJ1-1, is EAGVAQSPRYKIIEKRQSVAFWCNPISGHATLYWYQQILGQGPKLLIQFQNNGVVDDSQLPKDRFSAERLKGVDSTLKIQPAKLEDSAVYLCASSLNRNTEAFFGQGTRLTVV.